A selection of T cell receptor beta chains follows, all from one sample in a study of blood T cells in healthy people across ages. MiXCR, run by TCRdb on the 5' RACE reads, gives a single entry per CDR3 protein. The table has roughly 1.9 million distinct CDR3 sequences, 35% to 50% seen once; the top ten hold roughly 23%. The material sequenced was blood. The receptors originated from a human donor in good health. Each CDR3 is given with its conserved first and last residue. D genes are given only for firm matches. Some rows have no size entry. The others give once, few or many, or a class for an expanded clone.

V	size	J	D	CDR3	DNA
TRBV27	-	TRBJ2-3	-	CASSLSTAPPGDTQYF	TGTGCCAGCAGTTTATCGACGGCTCCTCCTGGAGATACGCAGTATTTT
TRBV28	-	TRBJ2-5	-	CASSSPMEGQFQETQYF	TGTGCCAGCAGTTCCCCTATGGAGGGACAGTTCCAAGAGACCCAGTACTTC
TRBV11-3	-	TRBJ1-1	-	CASSLGVYGDRTEAFF	TGTGCCAGCAGCTTAGGGGTATATGGGGACCGCACTGAAGCTTTCTTT
TRBV12-3/TRBV12-4	few	TRBJ2-1	-	CASSLAGGACNEQFF	TGTGCCAGCAGTTTAGCCGGGGGTGCCTGCAATGAGCAGTTCTTC
TRBV20-1	-	TRBJ1-4	-	CSARSTGGPRKEKLFF	TGCAGTGCTAGATCCACCGGGGGGCCAAGGAAGGAAAAACTGTTTTTT
TRBV20-1	-	TRBJ1-1	-	CSVRSLGEAFF	TGCAGTGTTCGGAGCTTAGGTGAAGCTTTCTTT
TRBV15	once	TRBJ1-2	TRBD1	CATSAWTGNYGYTF	TGTGCCACCAGCGCTTGGACAGGGAACTATGGCTACACCTTC
TRBV2	few	TRBJ2-7	-	CASSDKDGEQYF	TGTGCCAGCAGTGACAAAGACGGCGAGCAGTACTTC
TRBV12-3/TRBV12-4	-	TRBJ2-2	TRBD2	CASSLGWGTSVAGELFF	TGTGCCAGCAGTTTGGGTTGGGGGACTAGCGTCGCCGGGGAGCTGTTTTTT
TRBV12-3/TRBV12-4	-	TRBJ2-3	TRBD1	CASSTDREGTDAQYF	TGTGCCAGCAGTACCGACAGGGAAGGAACAGATGCGCAGTATTTT
TRBV7-2	few	TRBJ2-3	-	CASSLKVGRIGADTQYF	TGTGCCAGCAGCTTAAAGGTGGGACGGATAGGCGCAGATACGCAGTATTTT
TRBV20-1	-	TRBJ1-2	TRBD1	CSARGQPYGYTF	TGCAGTGCCCGGGGACAGCCCTATGGCTACACCTTC
TRBV28	-	TRBJ2-5	TRBD2	CASSSPKRAGSQETQYF	TGTGCCAGCAGTTCACCCAAGAGAGCGGGGTCGCAAGAGACCCAGTACTTC